The 26 T cell receptor beta chains reported below all come from one sample, sequenced in a study of radiation and T cells in renal cell carcinoma. Assay: immunoSEQ multiplex PCR; the TCRdb copy retains only in-frame clones and omits some. This sample has tens of thousands of clones, with about 83% found just once. Time point denoted: blood 4 weeks post-SBRT, at nephrectomy. Indicated treatment: 15 Gy SBRT to primary tumor, nephrectomy 4 weeks later. The sample here was blood, taken from a patient whose treatment included radiotherapy and nephrectomy. Receptors originate from a man between 60 and 70 years old with renal cell carcinoma.

This chain joins TRBV7-3 and TRBJ2-5, with D hard to call. Germline V gene lookup returns CDR1 SGHTA and CDR2 FQGTGA. Trimming took off 0 bases at V and 2 bases at J, with 7 bases between the two ends. The CDR3 runs 14 residues. Written as DNA, the CDR3 is TGTGCCAGCAGCTTAACGGGCAGACAAGAGACCCAGTACTTC. Amino acids: CASSLTGRQETQYF.

The genes are TRBV29-1 and TRBJ2-2; TRBD1 or TRBD2 may be the D gene (5 bases each). Germline-derived CDR1 and CDR2 are SQVTM and ANQGSEA. V shed 7 bases and J shed 2 bases, with 14 bases lying between them. CDR3 length: 14 amino acids. The CDR3 sequence: CSALGTANTGELFF. The CDR3 nucleotides read TGCAGCGCCTTAGGGACGGCTAACACCGGGGAGCTGTTTTTT.

The V gene is TRBV27, the J gene TRBJ2-2, with 10 bases that match TRBD2. The CDR3 totals 15 residues. CDR1 and CDR2 from the germline V gene are MNHEY and SMNVEV (reference sequence). V was pared by 6 bases and J by 5 bases, with 6 bases of the junction left unmatched. This CDR3 is CASSRAGGRTGELFF. In DNA form, the CDR3 reads TGTGCCAGCAGCCGAGCGGGGGGGCGGACCGGGGAGCTGTTTTTT.

The chain has TRBV6-1 and TRBJ1-4; tentative D call: TRBD1 (5 bases). This CDR3 has 14 amino acids. With 5 bases removed from V and 8 bases from J, the gap between germline ends came to 15 bases. Germline CDR1 is MNHNS and CDR2 is SASEGT. The CDR3 nucleotides read TGTGCCAGCAGTCCCCGGGACGGATACGAAAAACTGTTTTTT. The encoded protein is CASSPRDGYEKLFF.

This clone showed up just a few times. The genes are TRBV5-1 and TRBJ1-2; TRBD1 is a possible D gene (6 bases). Germline lookup yields CDR1 SGHRS and CDR2 YFSETQ. V lost 0 bases to trimming and J lost 4 bases, with 16 bases between them. There are 16 residues in the CDR3. CDR3 DNA sequence: TGCGCCAGCAGCTTGGGAGACAGGCCACGGTCCTATGGCTACACCTTC. Translated, it gives CASSLGDRPRSYGYTF. Supplemented by reference TRBV5-1 and TRBJ1-2, the full variable domain reads KAGVTQTPRYLIKTRGQQVTLSCSPISGHRSVSWYQQTPGQGLQFLFEYFSETQRNKGNFPGRFSGRQFSNSRSEMNVSTLELGDSALYLCASSLGDRPRSYGYTFGSGTRLTVV.

This clone was seen just once. V is TRBV5-1 and J is TRBJ2-1; TRBD2 matches at 8 bases. Germline CDR1 SGHRS, CDR2 YFSETQ. The CDR3 is 13 residues long. The ends lost 2 bases at V and 9 bases at J; junction bases unmatched: 4. The CDR3 here is CASSFSGSIEQFF. DNA for the CDR3: TGCGCCAGCAGCTTCAGCGGGAGCATTGAGCAGTTCTTC.

The chain carries TRBV21-1 and TRBJ2-7; the table gives TRBD2 as D, unverified against the DNA. TRBV21-1 is termed a pseudogene. The CDR3 sequence is 15 residues long. The CDR3 nucleotides read TGTGCCAGCAGCAAAGTAAGGCGGGGGCCCAACGGGGGGTACGTC. Translated: CASSKVRRGPNGGYV.

This sequence joins TRBV27 and TRBJ2-3; perhaps D is TRBD1 or TRBD2 (6 bases each). V was pared by 7 bases and J by 4 bases, with 12 bases between. This CDR3 has 13 residues. Germline-derived CDR1 and CDR2 are MNHEY and SMNVEV (reference sequence). CDR3 DNA: TGTGCCAGCACCCCGGGGGCGGCAGATACGCAGTATTTT. Amino acid sequence: CASTPGAADTQYF.

The V call is TRBV6-1, the J call TRBJ1-5; unclear D gene. Germline V gene data show CDR1 as MNHNS and CDR2 as SASEGT. V was cut by 5 bases and J by 0 bases, with 5 bases left in between. The CDR3 runs 13 residues. The CDR3: CASSSYSNQPQHF. Here the CDR3 DNA reads TGTGCCAGCAGTTCTTATAGCAATCAGCCCCAGCATTTT.

The chain employs TRBV7-8 and TRBJ2-3, with a possible D match to TRBD2 (5 bases). Germline loops: CDR1 SGHVS, CDR2 FQNEAQ. Deletions cut 9 bases from V and 6 bases from J, with 16 bases between. The CDR3 is 13 residues long. The CDR3 protein is CASMDSLVDTQYF. The CDR3, as DNA: TGTGCCAGTATGGACTCTTTGGTTGATACGCAGTATTTT.

The chain combines TRBV19 with TRBJ2-2; D not resolved. The V gene's germline CDR1 is LNHDA and CDR2 SQIVND (reference sequence). V was pared by 2 bases and J by 4 bases, with 5 bases between. This CDR3 has 13 amino acids. The CDR3 reads CASSIQSTGELFF. For the CDR3, the DNA is TGTGCCAGTAGTATACAGAGCACCGGGGAGCTGTTTTTT. Looking up the rest from reference TRBV19 and TRBJ2-2 gives the full variable domain: DGGITQSPKYLFRKEGQNVTLSCEQNLNHDAMYWYRQDPGQGLRLIYYSQIVNDFQKGDIAEGYSVSREKKESFPLTVTSAQKNPTAFYLCASSIQSTGELFFGEGSRLTVL.

V is TRBV7-9 and J is TRBJ2-7; the D is unclear. The germline gives CDR1 SEHNR, CDR2 FQNEAQ (reference sequence). The CDR3 spans 17 residues. The V end lost 4 bases, the J end lost 4 bases, and 23 bases lay between the germline ends. CDR3 protein: CASSYALLTGLSYEQYF. For the CDR3, the DNA is TGTGCCAGCAGCTACGCTCTCCTGACCGGGTTATCGTACGAGCAGTACTTC.

This chain connects TRBV5-8 to TRBJ2-7; TRBD1 aligns across 10 bases. The CDR3 is made up of 15 amino acids. Germline loops: CDR1 SGHTS, CDR2 YDEGEE. V was clipped by 3 bases and J by 1 base; unmatched bases: 4. The CDR3 sequence is CASSSGQGVSYEQYF. CDR3 in DNA: TGTGCCAGCAGCTCCGGACAGGGGGTATCCTACGAGCAGTACTTC.

The genes are TRBV28 and TRBJ2-3; D is perhaps TRBD2 (6 bases). This CDR3 comprises 13 residues. Germline-derived CDR1 and CDR2 are MDHEN and SYDVKM. V was cut by 6 bases and J by 6 bases, with 13 bases left in between. CDR3 protein: CASSVGAGDTQYF. The CDR3 coding sequence is TGTGCCAGCAGCGTTGGCGCGGGGGATACGCAGTATTTT.

V gene TRBV27 combines with J gene TRBJ1-5, with D unresolved. This CDR3 is 14 amino acids long. The germline gives CDR1 MNHEY, CDR2 SMNVEV (reference sequence). Trimming removed 8 bases from V and 0 bases from J, with 11 bases in between. The CDR3 here is CASHRRISNQPQHF. The DNA for the CDR3 is TGTGCCAGCCATAGACGGATTAGCAATCAGCCCCAGCATTTT.

The chain combines TRBV18 with TRBJ1-3; TRBD1 matches 9 bases. The germline gives CDR1 KGHSH, CDR2 LQKENI. CDR3 size: 16 residues. V dropped 6 bases and J dropped 5; count of bases not matched to a gene: 11. In nucleotides, the CDR3 is TGTGCCAGCTCCCCCACAGGGGGCGAAGTAAGAAACACCATATATTTT. Translating it yields CASSPTGGEVRNTIYF.

The rearrangement links TRBV30 to TRBJ2-5, with D hard to call. This CDR3 comprises 13 residues. Germline CDR1 reads GTSNPN; CDR2 reads SVGIG (reference sequence). The germline V and J ends were trimmed by 5 bases and 5 bases, with 15 bases remaining between them. The DNA of the CDR3 is TGTGCCTGGTGTAGTCGGATGAGGGAGACCCAGTACTTC. Amino acid sequence: CAWCSRMRETQYF.

V and J are TRBV2 and TRBJ1-5, with a weak D call TRBD1 (5 bases). The CDR3 consists of 20 residues. Per the germline V gene, CDR1 is SNHLY and CDR2 is FYNNEI. The germline V and J ends were trimmed by 8 bases and 2 bases, with 31 bases remaining between them. In nucleotides, the CDR3 is TGTGCCAGCGGCCGGGACTTTTTAAGAGGCATCAGAAGGGGCAATCAGCCCCAGCATTTT. Protein sequence: CASGRDFLRGIRRGNQPQHF.

The chain has TRBV5-1 and TRBJ2-5; the match to TRBD2 covers 14 bases. This CDR3 region has 21 residues. The trim removed 6 bases at V and 1 base at J, leaving 20 bases unmatched. The germline V gene has CDR1 SGHRS and CDR2 YFSETQ. The CDR3 DNA follows: TGCGCCAGCACTCTTCGGCCAGGGACTAGCGGGAGTGGGCTATCCCAAGAGACCCAGTACTTC. Its translation: CASTLRPGTSGSGLSQETQYF.

The chain links TRBV7-9 to TRBJ1-6; 7 bases are shared with TRBD1. Looked up from germline, CDR1 is SEHNR and CDR2 is FQNEAQ (reference sequence). The CDR3 consists of 15 residues. The V segment lost 5 bases and the J segment 7 bases; nucleotides outside the gene matches: 8. The CDR3 nucleotides are TGTGCCAGCAGCGCAAGGACAGGCCAAAATTCACCCCTCCACTTT. Translating it yields CASSARTGQNSPLHF.

The chain carries TRBV5-5 and TRBJ2-7; the match to TRBD1 covers 10 bases. There are 17 residues in the CDR3. Germline V lookup: CDR1 SGHKS, CDR2 YYEKEE (reference sequence). The J segment lost 4 bases and the V segment lost 5 bases, leaving 15 bases of the junction unmatched. The CDR3 loop is CASRRDRGPRSRYEQYF. CDR3 DNA sequence: TGTGCCAGCAGACGGGACAGGGGCCCCCGGAGTCGATACGAGCAGTACTTC.

The chain joins TRBV30 to TRBJ1-1, with D perhaps TRBD1 (6 bases). The CDR3 contains 15 residues. Germline V gene data show CDR1 as GTSNPN and CDR2 as SVGIG (reference sequence). The V and J ends lost 5 bases and 0 bases respectively, with 16 bases between them. CDR3 nucleotide sequence: TGTGCCTGGGAGGCAGGGGATTTGATGAACACTGAAGCTTTCTTT. Its protein product is CAWEAGDLMNTEAFF. The entire variable domain, with the rest obtained from reference TRBV30 and TRBJ1-1, is as follows: SQTIHQWPATLVQPVGSPLSLECTVEGTSNPNLYWYRQAAGRGLQLLFYSVGIGQISSEVPQNLSASRPQDRQFILSSKKLLLSDSGFYLCAWEAGDLMNTEAFFGQGTRLTVV.

V and J are TRBV5-1 and TRBJ1-2; D perhaps matches TRBD1 (6 bases). Germline V gives CDR1 SGHRS, CDR2 YFSETQ. CDR3 length: 16 amino acids. V was cut by 4 bases and J by 1 base, with 17 bases left in between. CDR3 sequence (DNA): TGCGCCAGCAGCCCGACGAGGACAGCAGATAACTATGGCTACACCTTC. It encodes CASSPTRTADNYGYTF.

The J gene is TRBJ1-1, the V gene TRBV19; 8 bases are shared with TRBD1. The germline V gene has CDR1 LNHDA and CDR2 SQIVND (reference sequence). The CDR3 extends over 14 amino acids. Trimming cost V 3 bases and J 1 base; bases outside gene matches: 1. The CDR3 DNA is TGTGCCAGTAGTATTGGACAGGGGAACACTGAAGCTTTCTTT. This translates into CASSIGQGNTEAFF.

The rearrangement joins TRBV5-4 to TRBJ2-5, with a possible D match to TRBD2 (6 bases). Germline loops: CDR1 SGHNT, CDR2 YYREEE (reference sequence). V was clipped by 6 bases and J by 3 bases, with 12 bases between them. This CDR3 comprises 13 residues. CDR3 sequence: CASNRRAEETQYF. The CDR3 DNA is TGTGCCAGCAATCGGAGGGCAGAAGAGACCCAGTACTTC. Filled out from reference TRBV5-4 and TRBJ2-5, the complete variable domain reads ETGVTQSPTHLIKTRGQQVTLRCSSQSGHNTVSWYQQALGQGPQFIFQYYREEENGRGNFPPRFSGLQFPNYSSELNVNALELDDSALYLCASNRRAEETQYFGPGTRLLVL.

The chain recombines TRBV1 with TRBJ1-5. TRBV1 constitutes a pseudogene. The CDR3 loop spans 16 amino acids. The CDR3 DNA is TGCACCAGCAGCCAAGATTGGCCAGGGAGTGATCAGCCCCAGCATTTT. This gives the protein CTSSQDWPGSDQPQHF.